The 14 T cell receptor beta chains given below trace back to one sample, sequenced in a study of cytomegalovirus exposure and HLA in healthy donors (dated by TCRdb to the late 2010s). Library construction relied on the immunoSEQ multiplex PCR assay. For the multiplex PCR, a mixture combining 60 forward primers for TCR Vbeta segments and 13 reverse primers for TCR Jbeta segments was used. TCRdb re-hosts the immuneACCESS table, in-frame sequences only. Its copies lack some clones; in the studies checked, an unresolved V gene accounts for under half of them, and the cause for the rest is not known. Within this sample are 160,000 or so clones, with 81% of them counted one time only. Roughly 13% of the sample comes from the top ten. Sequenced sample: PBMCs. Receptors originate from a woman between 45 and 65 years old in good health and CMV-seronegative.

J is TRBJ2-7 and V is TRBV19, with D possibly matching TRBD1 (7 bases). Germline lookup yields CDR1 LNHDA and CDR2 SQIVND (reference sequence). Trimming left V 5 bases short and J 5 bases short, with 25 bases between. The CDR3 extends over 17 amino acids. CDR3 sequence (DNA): TGTGCCAGTAGTGACTCGGGGGACAGAAAAAAAGGGGACGAGCAGTACTTC. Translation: CASSDSGDRKKGDEQYF.

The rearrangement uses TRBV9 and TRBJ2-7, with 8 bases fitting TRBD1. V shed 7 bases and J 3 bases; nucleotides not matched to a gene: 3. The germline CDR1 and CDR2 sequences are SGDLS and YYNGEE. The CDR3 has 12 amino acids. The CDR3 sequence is CASGTGGYEQYF. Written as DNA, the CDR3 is TGTGCCAGCGGGACAGGAGGCTACGAGCAGTACTTC.

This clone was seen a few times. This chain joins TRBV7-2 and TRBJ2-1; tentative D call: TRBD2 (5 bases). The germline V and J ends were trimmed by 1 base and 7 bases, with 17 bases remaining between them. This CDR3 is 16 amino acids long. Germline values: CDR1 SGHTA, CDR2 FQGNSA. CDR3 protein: CASSLVSASSVNEQFF. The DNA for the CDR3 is TGTGCCAGCAGCTTAGTTTCGGCTAGCTCTGTTAATGAGCAGTTCTTC.

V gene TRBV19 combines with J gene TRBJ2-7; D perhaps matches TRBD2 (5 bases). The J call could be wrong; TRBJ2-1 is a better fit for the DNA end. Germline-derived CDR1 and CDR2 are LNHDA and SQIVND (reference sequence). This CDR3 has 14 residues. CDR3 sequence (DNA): TGTGCCAGTAGTATAGAGGACGGGATGTATGAGCAGTTCTTC. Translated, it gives CASSIEDGMYEQFF.

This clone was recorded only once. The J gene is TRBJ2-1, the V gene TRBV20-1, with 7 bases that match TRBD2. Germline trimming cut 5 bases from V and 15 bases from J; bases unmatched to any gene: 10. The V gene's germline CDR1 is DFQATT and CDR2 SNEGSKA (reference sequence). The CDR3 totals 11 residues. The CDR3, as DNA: TGCAGTGCTCTCGGAGGACTAGGGAGGTTCTTC. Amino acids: CSALGGLGRFF.

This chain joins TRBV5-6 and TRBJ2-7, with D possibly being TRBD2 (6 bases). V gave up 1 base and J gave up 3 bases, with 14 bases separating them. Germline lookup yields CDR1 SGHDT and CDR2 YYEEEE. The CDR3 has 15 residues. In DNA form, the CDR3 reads TGTGCCAGCAGCTTGTACGGGGGAATAAGCTACGAGCAGTACTTC. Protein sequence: CASSLYGGISYEQYF.

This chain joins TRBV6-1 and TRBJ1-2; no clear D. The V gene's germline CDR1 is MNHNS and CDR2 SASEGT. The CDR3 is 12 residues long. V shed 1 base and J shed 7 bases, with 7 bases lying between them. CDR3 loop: CASSEVSRGYTF. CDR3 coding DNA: TGTGCCAGCAGTGAAGTCTCCCGTGGCTACACCTTC.

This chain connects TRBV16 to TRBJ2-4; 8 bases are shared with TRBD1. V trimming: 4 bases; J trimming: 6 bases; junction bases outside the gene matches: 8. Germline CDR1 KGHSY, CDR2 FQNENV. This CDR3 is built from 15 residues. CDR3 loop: CASSPRTGSANIQYF. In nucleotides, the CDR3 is TGTGCCAGCAGCCCCAGGACAGGGAGTGCAAACATTCAGTACTTC.

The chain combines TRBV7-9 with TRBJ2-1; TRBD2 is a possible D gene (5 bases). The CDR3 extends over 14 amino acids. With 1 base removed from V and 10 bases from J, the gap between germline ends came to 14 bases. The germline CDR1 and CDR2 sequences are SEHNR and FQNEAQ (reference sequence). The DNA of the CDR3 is TGTGCCAGCAGCTTAGTGGAAGGCGGGTCCGAGCAGTTCTTC. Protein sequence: CASSLVEGGSEQFF. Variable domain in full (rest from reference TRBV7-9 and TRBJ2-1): DTGVSQNPRHKITKRGQNVTFRCDPISEHNRLYWYRQTLGQGPEFLTYFQNEAQLEKSRLLSDRFSAERPKGSFSTLEIQRTEQGDSAMYLCASSLVEGGSEQFFGPGTRLTVL.

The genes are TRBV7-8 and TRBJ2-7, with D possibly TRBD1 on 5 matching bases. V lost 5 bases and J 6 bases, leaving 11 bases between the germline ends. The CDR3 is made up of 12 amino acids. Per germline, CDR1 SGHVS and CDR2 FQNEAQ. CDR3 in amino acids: CASSNRRGEQYF. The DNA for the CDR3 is TGTGCCAGCAGCAACAGAAGGGGCGAGCAGTACTTC.

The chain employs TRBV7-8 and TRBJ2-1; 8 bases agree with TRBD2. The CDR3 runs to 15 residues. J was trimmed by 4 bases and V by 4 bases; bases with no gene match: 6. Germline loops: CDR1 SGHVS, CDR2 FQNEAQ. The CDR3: CASSSSGGAYNEQFF. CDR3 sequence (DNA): TGTGCCAGCAGCTCAAGCGGGGGTGCTTACAATGAGCAGTTCTTC.

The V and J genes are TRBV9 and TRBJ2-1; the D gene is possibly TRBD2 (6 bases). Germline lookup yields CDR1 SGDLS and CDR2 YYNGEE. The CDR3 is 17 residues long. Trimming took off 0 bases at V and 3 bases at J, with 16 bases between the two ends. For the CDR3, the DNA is TGTGCCAGCAGCGTAGCCCCGGCGGGGCGAGTCTACAATGAGCAGTTCTTC. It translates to CASSVAPAGRVYNEQFF.

CDR3 sequence reads: CASSLYGGQETQYF. CDR3 DNA sequence: TGTGCCAGCAGTTTATACGGCGGCCAAGAGACCCAGTACTTC. The genes are TRBV28 and TRBJ2-5; D uncertain. Per germline, CDR1 MDHEN and CDR2 SYDVKM. V was shortened by 1 base and J by 1 base, with 7 bases between the two germline ends. This CDR3 has 14 amino acids. Combining the CDR3 with reference TRBV28 and TRBJ2-5 gives the whole variable domain DVKVTQSSRYLVKRTGEKVFLECVQDMDHENMFWYRQDPGLGLRLIYFSYDVKMKEKGDIPEGYSVSREKKERFSLILESASTNQTSMYLCASSLYGGQETQYFGPGTRLLVL.

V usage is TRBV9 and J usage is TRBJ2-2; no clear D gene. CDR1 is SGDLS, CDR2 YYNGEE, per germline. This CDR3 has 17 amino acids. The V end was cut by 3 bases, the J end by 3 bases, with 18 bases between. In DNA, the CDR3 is TGTGCCAGCAGCGCCCCGCCGGGTAAATTGGACACCGGGGAGCTGTTTTTT. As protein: CASSAPPGKLDTGELFF. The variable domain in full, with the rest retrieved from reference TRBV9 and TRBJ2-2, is DSGVTQTPKHLITATGQRVTLRCSPRSGDLSVYWYQQSLDQGLQFLIQYYNGEERAKGNILERFSAQQFPDLHSELNLSSLELGDSALYFCASSAPPGKLDTGELFFGEGSRLTVL.